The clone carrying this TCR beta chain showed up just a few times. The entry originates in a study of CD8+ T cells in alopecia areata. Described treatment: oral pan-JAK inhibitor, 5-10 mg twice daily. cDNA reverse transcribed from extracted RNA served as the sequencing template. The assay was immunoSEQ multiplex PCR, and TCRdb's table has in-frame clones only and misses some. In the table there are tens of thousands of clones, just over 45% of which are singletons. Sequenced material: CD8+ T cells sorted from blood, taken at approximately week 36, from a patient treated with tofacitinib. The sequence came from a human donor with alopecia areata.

In nucleotides, the CDR3 is TGTGCCTGGAGTGAAACCCTCGCTCTCTACGAGCAGTACTTC. This translates into CAWSETLALYEQYF. The chain employs TRBV30 and TRBJ2-7, with unresolved D. V shed 1 base and J shed 3 bases, with 13 bases lying between them. The CDR3 consists of 14 residues. Germline V gene data show CDR1 as GTSNPN and CDR2 as SVGIG (reference sequence). The complete variable domain, with remaining parts taken from reference TRBV30 and TRBJ2-7, reads SQTIHQWPATLVQPVGSPLSLECTVEGTSNPNLYWYRQAAGRGLQLLFYSVGIGQISSEVPQNLSASRPQDRQFILSSKKLLLSDSGFYLCAWSETLALYEQYFGPGTRLTVT.